This entry lists 19 T cell receptor beta chains sequenced from one sample in a study of T cells after posttransplantation cyclophosphamide (TCRdb year 2016). Libraries were prepared through the immunoSEQ multiplex PCR assay. TCRdb provides this immuneACCESS table in a form limited to in-frame rearrangements. Some clones are lacking; in checked studies, under half of them reflect an unresolved V gene, and why the rest are absent is not known. This sample gives 45,000 to 60,000 clones in total; about 90% of them show up just once. The ten largest clonotypes hold around 3% of the sample. The specimen sequenced was PBMCs. These receptors all stem from a woman between 45 and 60 years old in good health and a related stem cell transplant donor.

The gene calls are TRBV5-1 and TRBJ1-2, with D unresolved. Trimming stripped 0 bases from V and 8 bases from J, with 14 bases between. Germline-derived CDR1 and CDR2 are SGHRS and YFSETQ. The CDR3 consists of 14 residues. Here the CDR3 reads CASSLESGLNGYTF. DNA for the CDR3: TGCGCCAGCAGCTTGGAGTCGGGGTTAAACGGCTACACCTTC.

In the case of this clone: The sample carries other DNA sequences with the same CDR3. V usage is TRBV7-9 and J usage is TRBJ1-1; the D is unclear. Germline loops: CDR1 SEHNR, CDR2 FQNEAQ (reference sequence). There are 15 residues in the CDR3. Trimming removed 1 base from V and 3 bases from J, with 12 bases in between. The CDR3 is CASSLGGLGDTEAFF. In nucleotides, the CDR3 is TGTGCCAGCAGCTTAGGCGGGCTCGGGGACACTGAAGCTTTCTTT.

The V call is TRBV18, the J call TRBJ1-6; possibly TRBD1 for D (5 bases). CDR1 is KGHSH and CDR2 is LQKENI in the germline V gene. The V end was cut by 6 bases, the J end by 5 bases, with 14 bases between. The CDR3 loop spans 15 amino acids. The DNA of the CDR3 is TGTGCCAGCTCGACAACGGACACTGATAATTCACCCCTCCACTTT. It encodes CASSTTDTDNSPLHF.

V and J are TRBV5-1 and TRBJ2-2; TRBD1 agrees at 9 bases. V shed 4 bases, J shed 3 bases, and the junction held 10 bases outside the gene matches. This CDR3 has 17 residues. From germline, CDR1 is SGHRS and CDR2 YFSETQ. CDR3 nucleotide sequence: TGCGCCAGCAGCAAAAATCCGGGACAGGGTTACACCGGGGAGCTGTTTTTT. This codes for CASSKNPGQGYTGELFF.

The chain is built from TRBV28 and TRBJ1-6; the D gene is possibly TRBD1 (6 bases). The V gene's germline CDR1 is MDHEN and CDR2 SYDVKM. Trimming cost V 5 bases and J 8 bases, with 16 bases left between them. The CDR3 is 15 residues long. In nucleotides, the CDR3 is TGTGCCAGCAGTCCCTGGGCAGGGGCCTATTCACCCCTCCACTTT. This translates into CASSPWAGAYSPLHF. The full variable domain, its missing parts supplied by reference TRBV28 and TRBJ1-6, is DVKVTQSSRYLVKRTGEKVFLECVQDMDHENMFWYRQDPGLGLRLIYFSYDVKMKEKGDIPEGYSVSREKKERFSLILESASTNQTSMYLCASSPWAGAYSPLHFGNGTRLTVT.

The chain is built from TRBV21-1 and TRBJ1-2; TRBD1, as called in the table, went unchecked against the DNA. TRBV21-1 is shown as a pseudogene. CDR3 length: 14 residues. The CDR3: CASSSTGENYGYTF. The CDR3 bases are TGTGCCAGCAGCAGTACAGGGGAAAACTATGGCTACACCTTC.

V is TRBV6-5 and J is TRBJ1-2; 9 positions match TRBD1. This CDR3 spans 13 amino acids. Trimming removed 10 bases from V and 8 bases from J; junction bases left unmatched: 11. CDR1 MNHEY and CDR2 SVGAGI come from the germline V gene. Here the CDR3 reads CATLQETGGGYTF. The CDR3 DNA reads as TGTGCCACCCTGCAGGAGACAGGGGGAGGCTACACCTTC.

This clone was counted between two and nine times. The V and J genes are TRBV5-4 and TRBJ2-5, with D uncertain. Trimming stripped 0 bases from V and 3 bases from J, with 12 bases between. Germline V gene lookup returns CDR1 SGHNT and CDR2 YYREEE (reference sequence). The CDR3 runs 15 residues. Here the CDR3 DNA reads TGTGCCAGCAGCTTGGAAGTGCAGATCGAAGAGACCCAGTACTTC. Protein product: CASSLEVQIEETQYF.

This chain uses TRBV29-1 with TRBJ1-2; D possibly corresponds to TRBD1 (6 bases). V was shortened by 2 bases and J by 6 bases, with 10 bases between the two germline ends. Germline V gives CDR1 SQVTM, CDR2 ANQGSEA. The CDR3 contains 12 residues. CDR3 protein: CSVESRGDGYTF. The CDR3 DNA sequence: TGCAGCGTTGAATCCAGGGGAGATGGCTACACCTTC.

V gene TRBV6-5 combines with J gene TRBJ1-1; TRBD1 matches at 9 bases. The CDR3 is made up of 16 amino acids. CDR1 MNHEY and CDR2 SVGAGI come from the germline V gene. V dropped 2 bases and J dropped 3; count of bases not matched to a gene: 7. CDR3 DNA: TGTGCCAGCAGTTACACCGGGACAGGGATAGACACTGAAGCTTTCTTT. It specifies CASSYTGTGIDTEAFF.

The chain links TRBV7-9 to TRBJ2-1, with D possibly TRBD2 on 6 matching bases. V shed 2 bases and J shed 0 bases, with 17 bases lying between them. The CDR3 runs to 18 residues. Germline CDR1 is SEHNR and CDR2 is FQNEAQ (reference sequence). CDR3 in amino acids: CASSLTSLRESSYNEQFF. The CDR3 DNA follows: TGTGCCAGCAGCTTAACATCACTTCGGGAGAGCTCCTACAATGAGCAGTTCTTC.

This chain uses TRBV5-1 with TRBJ2-6; D is uncertain. CDR1 SGHRS and CDR2 YFSETQ come from the germline V gene. V gave up 1 base and J gave up 0 bases, with 20 bases separating them. This CDR3 comprises 20 residues. For the CDR3, the DNA is TGCGCCAGCAGCTTGCCCCTCGACACGTATAAGAGCTCTGGGGCCAACGTCCTGACTTTC. Protein: CASSLPLDTYKSSGANVLTF. Drawing the rest from reference TRBV5-1 and TRBJ2-6, the complete variable domain is KAGVTQTPRYLIKTRGQQVTLSCSPISGHRSVSWYQQTPGQGLQFLFEYFSETQRNKGNFPGRFSGRQFSNSRSEMNVSTLELGDSALYLCASSLPLDTYKSSGANVLTFGAGSRLTVL.

This chain uses TRBV7-8 with TRBJ2-6; TRBD1 matches at 10 bases. The CDR3 extends over 21 amino acids. Trimming at V came to 5 bases and at J to 0 bases, leaving 16 bases not matched to a gene. The germline gives CDR1 SGHVS, CDR2 FQNEAQ. CDR3 in DNA: TGTGCCAGCAGCACCAAGAAATATCCGGGACAGGGGAGCTCTGGGGCCAACGTCCTGACTTTC. It is translated as CASSTKKYPGQGSSGANVLTF.

The chain uses TRBV19 and TRBJ2-7; 9 nucleotides line up with TRBD1. J gave up 5 bases and V 8 bases, and 7 bases lay outside the gene matches. CDR1 is LNHDA and CDR2 is SQIVND in the germline V gene (reference sequence). The length of the CDR3 is 13 residues. The CDR3 protein is CASGGTGIHEQYF. DNA for the CDR3: TGTGCCAGTGGCGGGACAGGGATCCACGAGCAGTACTTC.

The V gene is TRBV7-2, the J gene TRBJ1-6; 8 positions match TRBD1. V gave up 1 base and J gave up 10 bases; unmatched junction bases: 9. The CDR3 covers 16 residues. Per the germline V gene, CDR1 is SGHTA and CDR2 is FQGNSA. CDR3 residues: CASSLGLAGGQSPLHF. The CDR3 coding sequence is TGTGCCAGCAGCTTAGGATTGGCAGGGGGCCAATCACCCCTCCACTTT.

The V call is TRBV19, the J call TRBJ2-3, with D possibly TRBD1 on 5 matching bases. CDR1 and CDR2 from the germline V gene are LNHDA and SQIVND (reference sequence). The CDR3 covers 15 residues. The V end was cut by 0 bases, the J end by 0 bases, with 7 bases between. CDR3 DNA sequence: TGTGCCAGTAGTATAGACAGGGTAAGCACAGATACGCAGTATTTT. Translating it yields CASSIDRVSTDTQYF.

The V call is TRBV4-2, the J call TRBJ2-5; 7 bases align to TRBD1. V shed 1 base and J 5 bases; nucleotides not matched to a gene: 4. This CDR3 comprises 14 residues. In germline, CDR1 is LGHNA, CDR2 YNFKEQ. The DNA for the CDR3 is TGTGCCAGCAGCCAAGCCCCAGGGGGTGAGACCCAGTACTTC. It codes for CASSQAPGGETQYF.

In this sample, this clone turned up once. The chain carries TRBV30 and TRBJ2-5, with 7 nucleotides matching TRBD1. Trimming removed 5 bases from V and 3 bases from J; junction bases left unmatched: 15. This CDR3 is 16 amino acids long. Germline assignment: CDR1 GTSNPN and CDR2 SVGIG (reference sequence). CDR3 nucleotides: TGTGCCTGGCCCGATCGGGGACAGCTCCATAAAGAGACCCAGTACTTC. Protein sequence: CAWPDRGQLHKETQYF.

The V and J genes are TRBV7-9 and TRBJ1-6, with D possibly matching TRBD1 (5 bases). This CDR3 contains 15 residues. V lost 1 base and J 5 bases, leaving 9 bases between the germline ends. Per the germline V gene, CDR1 is SEHNR and CDR2 is FQNEAQ (reference sequence). CDR3 DNA sequence: TGTGCCAGCAGCTTAGGGACACTTGATAATTCACCCCTCCACTTT. This gives the protein CASSLGTLDNSPLHF.